This TCR beta chain was identified during a study of Tregs in tolerant kidney transplant recipients. General study findings and limits: No direct test of biological reproducibility was done here. Few patients were studied, so findings need validation in larger groups. Tregs expanded with activated donor B cells seemed most donor-specific.

The CDR3 runs 14 residues. The germline V gene has CDR1 SGHDT and CDR2 YYEEEE. Trimming removed 4 bases from V and 5 bases from J, with 13 bases in between. Some clones are missing from TCRdb's copy, which holds only in-frame ones; the method was immunoSEQ multiplex PCR. This sample has under 80,000 clones, with 70% to 90% found just once. CD4+CD25+CD127- Tregs, CD4+CD25- non-Tregs, CD4 and CD8 cells were sorted. A word on this clone: What it recognizes is unknown.

V gene TRBV5-6 combines with J gene TRBJ1-5; perhaps TRBD1 as D (5 bases). Material: Tregs from blood, obtained before the transplant. The TCR comes from a human donor who received a combined kidney and bone marrow transplant. CDR3 in amino acids: CASSPALGDQPQHF. CDR3 nucleotides: TGTGCCAGCAGCCCCGCCCTGGGGGATCAGCCCCAGCATTTT.